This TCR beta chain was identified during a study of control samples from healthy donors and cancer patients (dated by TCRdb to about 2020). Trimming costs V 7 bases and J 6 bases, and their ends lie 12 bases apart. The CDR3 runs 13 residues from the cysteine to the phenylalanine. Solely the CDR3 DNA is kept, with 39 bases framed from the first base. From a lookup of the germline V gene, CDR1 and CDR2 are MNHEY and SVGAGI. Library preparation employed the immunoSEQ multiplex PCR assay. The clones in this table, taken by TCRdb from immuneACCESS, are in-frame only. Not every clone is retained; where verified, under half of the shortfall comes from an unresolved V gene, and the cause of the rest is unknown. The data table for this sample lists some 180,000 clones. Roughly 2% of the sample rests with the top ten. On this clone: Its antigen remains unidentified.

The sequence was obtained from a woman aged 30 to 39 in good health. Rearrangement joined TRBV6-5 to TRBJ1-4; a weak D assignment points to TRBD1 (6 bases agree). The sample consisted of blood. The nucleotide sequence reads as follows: TGTGCCAGCATCCGACAGGACTATGAAAAACTGTTTTTT. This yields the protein CASIRQDYEKLFF.